This passage covers 4 T cell receptor beta chains from one sample sequenced in a study of cytomegalovirus exposure and HLA in healthy donors. Researchers ran the PCR with 60 Vbeta and 13 Jbeta primers. Assay used: immunoSEQ multiplex PCR; TCRdb lists only in-frame clones, some missing. Of 100,000 to 150,000 clones in the sample, 17% were seen once. The sequenced material came from PBMCs. Every receptor here comes from a female donor in good health and CMV-seropositive.

The chain recombines TRBV6-5 with TRBJ2-3, with D possibly TRBD2 on 6 matching bases. Trimming removed 7 bases at V and 1 base at J, with 9 bases between. The CDR3 is 13 residues long. The germline V gene encodes CDR1 MNHEY and CDR2 SVGAGI. This CDR3 reads CASTTGGTDTQYF. In nucleotides, the CDR3 is TGTGCCAGCACAACGGGAGGCACAGATACGCAGTATTTT.

In this sample, this clone turned up a few times. Other DNA sequences of this sample code for an identical CDR3. The chain has TRBV6-5 and TRBJ1-5; D uncertain. The V and J ends lost 0 bases and 3 bases respectively, with 9 bases between them. Per the germline V gene, CDR1 is MNHEY and CDR2 is SVGAGI. The CDR3 extends over 15 amino acids. The CDR3 DNA reads TGTGCCAGCAGTTACTCGAGCGGCCTCAATCAGCCCCAGCATTTT. It encodes CASSYSSGLNQPQHF.

The gene calls are TRBV27 and TRBJ2-5; D is unresolved. Germline CDR1 and CDR2: MNHEY and SMNVEV (reference sequence). This CDR3 has 13 residues. Trimming took 8 bases from V and 7 from J, leaving 17 bases between them. The chain's CDR3 is CASGSSGLGTQYF. The DNA for the CDR3 is TGTGCCAGCGGGTCTAGTGGATTAGGGACCCAGTACTTC.

This chain connects TRBV2 to TRBJ2-7, with TRBD1 matching over 9 bases. CDR1 is SNHLY and CDR2 is FYNNEI in the germline V gene. The CDR3 is 14 amino acids. The V and J ends lost 4 bases and 5 bases, in that order; junction bases with no gene match: 6. The CDR3 DNA is TGTGCCAGCAGTGGACAGGGGGTCTCAAACGAGCAGTACTTC. Translating it yields CASSGQGVSNEQYF.